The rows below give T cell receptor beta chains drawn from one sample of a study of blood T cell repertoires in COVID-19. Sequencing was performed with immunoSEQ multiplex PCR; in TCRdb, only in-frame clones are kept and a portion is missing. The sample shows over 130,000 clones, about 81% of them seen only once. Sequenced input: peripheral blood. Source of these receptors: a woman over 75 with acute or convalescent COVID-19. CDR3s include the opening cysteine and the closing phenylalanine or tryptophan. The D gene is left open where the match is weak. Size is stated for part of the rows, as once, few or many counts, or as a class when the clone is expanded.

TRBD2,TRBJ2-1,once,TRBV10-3,TGTGCCATCAGTGAGCCTTGGACTAGCGGGAAGAACAATGAGCAGTTCTTC,CAISEPWTSGKNNEQFF
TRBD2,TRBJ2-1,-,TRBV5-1,TGCGCCAGCAGCTTGTACGTAGCGGGGAGCTCCTACAATGAGCAGTTCTTC,CASSLYVAGSSYNEQFF
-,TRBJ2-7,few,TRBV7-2,TGTGCCAGCAGCTTCTACACGGGATCCTACGAGCAGTACTTC,CASSFYTGSYEQYF
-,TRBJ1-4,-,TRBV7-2,TGTGCCAGCAGCCCAAGGGGCTCCCCAAATGAAAAACTGTTTTTT,CASSPRGSPNEKLFF
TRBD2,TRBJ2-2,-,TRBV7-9,TGTGCCAGCAGCCCCAGACTAGCGGGAGTGACCGGGGAGCTGTTTTTT,CASSPRLAGVTGELFF
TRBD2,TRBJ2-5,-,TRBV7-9,TGTGCCAGCAGCTTTGGGGTAGCGGGGAACCAAGAGACCCAGTACTTC,CASSFGVAGNQETQYF
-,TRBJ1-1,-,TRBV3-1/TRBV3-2,TGTGCCAGCAGCCAAGTTGTGGCAGCTGAAGCTTTCTTT,CASSQVVAAEAFF
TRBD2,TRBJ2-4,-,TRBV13,TGTGCCAGCAGCGTCCTAGCGGGAGCCGGGGGCATTCAGTACTTC,CASSVLAGAGGIQYF
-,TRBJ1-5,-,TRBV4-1,TGCGCCAGCAGCCAACGGGTTGGGAATCAGCCCCAGCATTTT,CASSQRVGNQPQHF
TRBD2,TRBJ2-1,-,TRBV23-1,TGCGCCAGCAGTGTTAGCGGGAAACTCTCCTACAATGAGCAGTTCTTC,CASSVSGKLSYNEQFF